Shown below are 13 T cell receptor beta chains from a single sample sequenced in a study of cytomegalovirus exposure and HLA in healthy donors. Primers: 60 Vbeta forward and 13 Jbeta reverse. Profiled with immunoSEQ multiplex PCR; TCRdb holds only in-frame clones, not every one. There are about 93,000 clones in the sample; roughly four fifths occur only once, and about 3.8% lies in the top ten. The sample comprised PBMCs. All receptors derive from a man in his fifties or sixties in good health and CMV-seronegative.

V and J are TRBV2 and TRBJ2-7; D gene ambiguous. The germline V gene has CDR1 SNHLY and CDR2 FYNNEI. The CDR3 covers 16 residues. Trimming shortened V by 4 bases and J by 0 bases, and 16 bases separated the two germline ends. The CDR3 loop is CASSGFRPSISYEQYF. The DNA for the CDR3 is TGTGCCAGCAGTGGATTCAGGCCCAGTATCTCCTACGAGCAGTACTTC. The full variable domain, with the rest looked up from reference TRBV2 and TRBJ2-7, is EPEVTQTPSHQVTQMGQEVILRCVPISNHLYFYWYRQILGQKVEFLVSFYNNEISEKSEIFDDQFSVERPDGSNFTLKIRSTKLEDSAMYFCASSGFRPSISYEQYFGPGTRLTVT.

The chain combines TRBV19 with TRBJ2-5; 8 nucleotides align to TRBD2. The CDR3 loop spans 14 amino acids. V dropped 11 bases and J dropped 1; count of bases not matched to a gene: 9. Germline V lookup: CDR1 LNHDA, CDR2 SQIVND (reference sequence). CDR3 coding DNA: TGTGCCGCGGGGCTAGCGGGTCCCCAAGAGACCCAGTACTTC. Translating it yields CAAGLAGPQETQYF.

This clone was seen a handful of times. The chain carries TRBV7-9 and TRBJ2-7; 8 bases fit TRBD1. The CDR3 is made up of 14 amino acids. With 11 bases clipped from V and 3 bases from J, the junction kept 12 bases outside the gene matches. Germline values: CDR1 SEHNR, CDR2 FQNEAQ (reference sequence). CDR3 nucleotide sequence: TGTGCCGGTGCACTTGGAGGACAGGGCTACGAGCAGTACTTC. This codes for CAGALGGQGYEQYF.

This chain joins TRBV2 and TRBJ2-5, with TRBD2 matching 13 bases. The ends lost 6 bases at V and 5 bases at J; junction bases unmatched: 9. In germline, CDR1 is SNHLY, CDR2 FYNNEI. The CDR3 covers 16 residues. CDR3 sequence: CASRIGLAGEGETQYF. CDR3 nucleotides: TGTGCCAGCAGGATAGGACTAGCGGGAGAGGGGGAGACCCAGTACTTC.

The genes are TRBV5-1 and TRBJ2-1; perhaps TRBD2 as D (6 bases). Germline CDR1 is SGHRS and CDR2 is YFSETQ. The CDR3 covers 21 residues. V lost 4 bases to trimming and J lost 3 bases, with 32 bases between them. CDR3: CASSLPPLEQPGLSHYNEQFF. Here the CDR3 DNA reads TGCGCCAGCAGCCTACCGCCCCTCGAACAACCGGGACTTTCCCACTACAATGAGCAGTTCTTC.

The genes are TRBV10-3 and TRBJ2-7; D perhaps matches TRBD1 (6 bases). From germline, CDR1 is ENHRY and CDR2 SYGVKD. V was cut by 4 bases and J by 7 bases, with 20 bases left in between. The CDR3 spans 15 residues. CDR3 in DNA: TGTGCCATCAGTGGGGGGCAGGGTCACCCCCGGGAGCAGTACTTC. It is translated as CAISGGQGHPREQYF.

V gene TRBV11-1 combines with J gene TRBJ1-1, with a tentative D call TRBD1 (5 bases). The CDR3 runs to 13 residues. CDR1 SGHAT and CDR2 FQDESV come from the germline V gene (reference sequence). Trimming shortened V by 5 bases and J by 1 base, and 8 bases separated the two germline ends. CDR3 protein: CASSATENTEAFF. Written as DNA, the CDR3 is TGTGCCAGCAGCGCGACAGAGAACACTGAAGCTTTCTTT.

The chain uses TRBV9 and TRBJ2-3; 8 nucleotides line up with TRBD2. Germline CDR1 is SGDLS and CDR2 is YYNGEE. V lost 2 bases and J lost 0; bases outside the gene matches: 8. This CDR3 spans 17 amino acids. CDR3 in amino acids: CASSVSGTPPSTDTQYF. DNA for the CDR3: TGTGCCAGCAGCGTTAGCGGGACACCCCCTAGCACAGATACGCAGTATTTT.

This chain uses TRBV28 with TRBJ2-7; 10 bases agree with TRBD2. Per germline, CDR1 MDHEN and CDR2 SYDVKM. V dropped 7 bases and J dropped 0; count of bases not matched to a gene: 6. The CDR3 contains 15 residues. In DNA, the CDR3 is TGTGCCAGCATCACTAGCGGGATCAACTCCTACGAGCAGTACTTC. Translated: CASITSGINSYEQYF.

This chain links TRBV4-1 with TRBJ2-2; 7 bases line up with TRBD2. The trim removed 8 bases at V and 4 bases at J, leaving 4 bases unmatched. CDR1 and CDR2 (germline): MGHRA, YSYEKL. The CDR3 length is 13 residues. The CDR3 is CASGGGVTGELFF. DNA for the CDR3: TGCGCCAGCGGGGGGGGAGTCACCGGGGAGCTGTTTTTT.

This CDR3 reads CASSIVQVNYGYTF. DNA for the CDR3: TGTGCCAGTAGTATAGTCCAGGTCAACTATGGCTACACCTTC. The V call is TRBV19, the J call TRBJ1-2; D not certain. V gave up 1 base and J gave up 2 bases, with 8 bases separating them. This CDR3 spans 14 amino acids. Per germline, CDR1 LNHDA and CDR2 SQIVND (reference sequence).

The chain is built from TRBV5-6 and TRBJ1-4, with D hard to call. The germline CDR1 and CDR2 sequences are SGHDT and YYEEEE. Deletions cut 7 bases from V and 5 bases from J, with 15 bases between. There are 14 residues in the CDR3. The CDR3 is CASHMTGENEKLFF. In DNA, the CDR3 is TGTGCCAGCCACATGACGGGAGAGAATGAAAAACTGTTTTTT.

The chain recombines TRBV6-6 with TRBJ1-2; 11 nucleotides align to TRBD1. The germline gives CDR1 MNHNY, CDR2 SVGAGI (reference sequence). J was trimmed by 2 bases and V by 2 bases; bases with no gene match: 4. The CDR3 has 16 residues. In DNA form, the CDR3 reads TGTGCCAGCAGTTACGGGGGACAGGGGGTGAACTATGGCTACACCTTC. This codes for CASSYGGQGVNYGYTF.